This TCR beta chain was observed in a study of beta chain features in type 1 diabetes (dated by TCRdb to the late 2010s). With regard to the full study: Patients and healthy donors did not differ in mean age, gender distribution, total cell number or subset yield. A total of under 120,000,000 sorted cells were examined across all samples, and RNA yield correlated strongly with the number of cells per subset. In the study, recently diagnosed type 1 diabetes patients and matched healthy donors were compared on the TCRB repertoires of their sorted circulating CD4+ T cell subsets. Regulatory and stem cell-like memory subsets were isolated from only 8 patients and roughly eight healthy donors, whereas naive and central memory subsets came from all 30 or so donors. Overall study outcomes, separate from this receptor: Fewer insertions and more nucleotide deletions at VDJ recombination sites were observed in patients with type 1 diabetes, implying thymic rearrangement abnormalities. Because cDNA was sequenced instead of genomic DNA, activated cells with high expression could be over-represented, although the groups did not differ in activation or CD3 levels. Type 1 diabetes patients showed a moderate but significant shortening of TCRB CDR3 length in all four CD4+ subsets. Naive, central memory and regulatory TCRB repertoires appeared to be more similar among patients than among healthy donors. PCR might favor shorter templates, but patient and control samples were amplified and corrected together, so any skew would affect both groups equally. Because the HLA sub-analyses included only small numbers of individuals, any influence of HLA type on TCRB rearrangement was left unresolved.

Each donor gave one peripheral blood draw, roughly 0.11 L on average, collected into heparinised tubes. Naive, central memory, regulatory and stem cell-like memory CD4+ T cells were sorted on a BD FACSAria II using a panel including CD45RO, CCR7, CD25, CD127, CD95 and CD27. All sorted populations exceeded 95% purity. PBMCs were isolated right away by Lymphoprep density gradient centrifugation and were stained directly, without culture. Samples were stained and sorted in pairs, with one healthy donor and one patient per experiment, so that batch effects were minimized. This clone showed up just a few times. Its recognized antigen is unknown. Base qualities were left out, and no much larger clone turns up one base away. Other DNA sequences in this sample translate to the same CDR3. Including cysteine and phenylalanine, the CDR3 has 13 amino acids. Solely the CDR3 DNA is kept, with 39 bases framed from the first base. V and J lose 1 base and 8 bases, and a span of 6 bases separates them. Per the germline V gene, SGHDN is the CDR1 and FVKESK is the CDR2.

The High Capacity cDNA Reverse Transcription Kit was used to reverse transcribe all of the isolated RNA, meaning that expressed TCRB transcripts were what got sequenced. Deep immunoSEQ sequencing was applied to naive, central memory and regulatory T cell samples, giving an average of about 3.57 million total reads per sample. After sorted cells were lysed in RLT buffer, RNA was extracted with DNase-treated RNeasy Micro or Mini kits, with the choice depending on cell number. Each cell subset was processed on its own to prevent cross-contamination, while patient and healthy donor samples were processed together. The immunoSEQ multiplex PCR was used to amplify TCRB sequences from cDNA, generating 87-bp fragments that spanned the CDR3 region. Sequencing of the amplicons was done on the Illumina HiSeq platform. In the source study's methods: PCR bias was corrected computationally using synthetic template baselines, and reads within Hamming distance 2 were collapsed, with unmergeable singletons discarded. Reads were aligned to IMGT to assign V, D and J genes, CDR3 length, and insertions or deletions at six rearrangement sites. Within each subset, clonotype counts were normalized to sorted cell number, and only after that were true diversity and Gini coefficients computed with the tcR R package. Repertoire sharing was quantified using the overlap coefficient calculated on TCRB nucleotide sequences. TCRdb provides this immuneACCESS table in a form limited to in-frame rearrangements. Some clones are lacking; in checked studies, under half of them reflect an unresolved V gene, and why the rest are absent is not known. V, J and clone size are taken as reported in that table, and D and trimming were inferred from the DNA itself. The table for this sample lists fewer than 400,000 clones; 9.3% of them were counted only once. Roughly 1% of the sample is held by the ten biggest clonotypes.

Sequenced input: central memory CD4+ T cells from blood. This receptor was obtained from a man younger than 40 with type 1 diabetes. The chain employs TRBV14 and TRBJ1-6, with no confidently assigned D gene. The DNA reads as follows: TGTGCCAGCAGCCAAGTGCGGGATTCACCCCTCCACTTT. It specifies CASSQVRDSPLHF.